This T cell receptor beta chain was obtained from a study of blood T cell repertoires in COVID-19. Authors' analysis steps: By means of reference gene primer amplification, nucleated cell counts were estimated. This table comes from immunoSEQ multiplex PCR, and its TCRdb copy is limited to in-frame clones, with some not included. V, J and clone size are taken as reported in that table, and D and trimming were inferred from the DNA itself. This table holds about 200,000 clones, 80% found once. Enrollees, about 18 to 89 years old, lived in about two dozen US areas. The CDR3 length is 13 residues. The ends were cut back, 9 bases at V and 6 bases at J, with 17 bases in the middle. CDR1 and CDR2 (germline): MGHDK, SYGVNS.

The V and J genes are TRBV25-1 and TRBJ1-1, with D possibly TRBD1 on 6 matching bases. The sequence was obtained from a woman aged 40 to 50 with acute COVID-19. Sequencing was performed on PBMCs or T cells enriched from blood (not recorded which). The chain's CDR3 is CASSITGSAEAFF. In DNA form, the CDR3 reads TGTGCCAGTTCCATAACAGGGAGCGCTGAAGCTTTCTTT. The complete variable domain, with remaining parts taken from reference TRBV25-1 and TRBJ1-1, reads EADIYQTPRYLVIGTGKKITLECSQTMGHDKMYWYQQDPGMELHLIHYSYGVNSTEKGDLSSESTVSRIRTEHFPLTLESARPSHTSQYLCASSITGSAEAFFGQGTRLTVV.